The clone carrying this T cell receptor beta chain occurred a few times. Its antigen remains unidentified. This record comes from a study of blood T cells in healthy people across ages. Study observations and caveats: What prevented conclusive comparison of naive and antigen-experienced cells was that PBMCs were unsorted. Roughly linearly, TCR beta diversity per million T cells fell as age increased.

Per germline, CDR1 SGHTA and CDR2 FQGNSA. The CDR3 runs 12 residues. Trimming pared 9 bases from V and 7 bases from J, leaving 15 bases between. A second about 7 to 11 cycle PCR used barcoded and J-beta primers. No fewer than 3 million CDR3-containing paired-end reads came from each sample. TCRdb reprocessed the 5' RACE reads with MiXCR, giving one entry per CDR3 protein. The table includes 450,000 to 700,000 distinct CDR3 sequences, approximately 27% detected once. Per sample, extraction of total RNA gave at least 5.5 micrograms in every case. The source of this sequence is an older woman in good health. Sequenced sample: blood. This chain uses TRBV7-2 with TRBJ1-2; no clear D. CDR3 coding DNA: TGTGCCAGGAGGGATGTGGGTTTTGGCTACACCTTC. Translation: CARRDVGFGYTF. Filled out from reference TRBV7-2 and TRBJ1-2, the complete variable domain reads GAGVSQSPSNKVTEKGKDVELRCDPISGHTALYWYRQSLGQGLEFLIYFQGNSAPDKSGLPSDRFSAERTGGSVSTLTIQRTQQEDSAVYLCARRDVGFGYTFGSGTRLTVV.